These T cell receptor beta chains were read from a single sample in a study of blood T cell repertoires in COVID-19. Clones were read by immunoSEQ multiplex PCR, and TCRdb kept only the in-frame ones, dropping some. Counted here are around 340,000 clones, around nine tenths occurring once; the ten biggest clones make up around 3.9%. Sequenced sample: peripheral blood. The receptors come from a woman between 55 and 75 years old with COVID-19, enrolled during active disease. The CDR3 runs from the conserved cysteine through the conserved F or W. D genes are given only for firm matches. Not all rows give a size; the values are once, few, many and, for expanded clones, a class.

TGTGCCAGCTCCGAGTACACTGAAGCTTTCTTT	CASSEYTEAFF	.	once	TRBV2	TRBJ1-1
TGTGCCACCGCGGGGAGGCAATGGGCGAATGGGCAGCCCCAGCATTTT	CATAGRQWANGQPQHF	.	.	TRBV15	TRBJ1-5
TGTGCCAGCTGTTCCGACAGGCATCAGCCCCAGCATTTT	CASCSDRHQPQHF	.	.	TRBV18	TRBJ1-5
TGTGCCAGCAGTGCAACAGGGGGCGGCGGTGGCTACACCTTC	CASSATGGGGGYTF	TRBD1	.	TRBV3-1/TRBV3-2	TRBJ1-2
TGTGCCTGGAATAATGGGGGGGGTCAGCCCCAGCATTTT	CAWNNGGGQPQHF	.	.	TRBV30	TRBJ1-5
TGCGCCAGCAGAGTAACCACCGCTGCGGACACTGAAGCTTTCTTT	CASRVTTAADTEAFF	.	.	TRBV5-1	TRBJ1-1
TGTGCCAGCAGTGGCGCCCCCGGGAGACCCCAGCATTTT	CASSGAPGRPQHF	.	.	TRBV6-2/TRBV6-3	TRBJ1-5
TGTGCCAGCAGCTTGCGAGCGGGGTTTGGTAATGAGCAGTTCTTC	CASSLRAGFGNEQFF	TRBD2	.	TRBV5-4	TRBJ2-1
TGTGCCAGCAGCCAAGAAGGAGCAGCTAGTTACAATGAGCAGTTCTTC	CASSQEGAASYNEQFF	.	.	TRBV4-2	TRBJ2-1
TGTGCCACCCAGGAGGCAGGGGGCCCCCCTGGCTACACCTTC	CATQEAGGPPGYTF	TRBD1	.	TRBV28	TRBJ1-2
TGTGCTAGTGGACACCAATCCGGGACAGGGTACCAAGGGTTTCAGCCCCAGCATTTT	CASGHQSGTGYQGFQPQHF	TRBD1	.	TRBV12-5	TRBJ1-5
TGTGCCAGCGGCGAAACAGGGCCCTACAATGAGCAGTTCTTC	CASGETGPYNEQFF	.	.	TRBV6-5	TRBJ2-1
TGTGCCAGCACTTTGGCGACAGGGGCTAACTATGGCTACACCTTC	CASTLATGANYGYTF	TRBD1	.	TRBV7-9	TRBJ1-2
TGTGCCAGCAGTTACAGAGGGATTCATAGCAATCAGCCCCAGCATTTT	CASSYRGIHSNQPQHF	.	.	TRBV6-2/TRBV6-3	TRBJ1-5
TGTGCCAGCAGTTTCAGAGGAGGCTACACCTTC	CASSFRGGYTF	.	.	TRBV28	TRBJ1-2
TGTGCCTGGAGTGTATGGGGGGGCACTGAAGCTTTCTTT	CAWSVWGGTEAFF	.	.	TRBV30	TRBJ1-1
TGCGCCAGCAGCTTATCGGGACAGGGGAACAATCAGCCCCAGCATTTT	CASSLSGQGNNQPQHF	TRBD1	.	TRBV5-1	TRBJ1-5
TGTGCCACCAGCGATCCGGGACTAGGTTCCAATGAGCAGTTCTTC	CATSDPGLGSNEQFF	TRBD2	.	TRBV24-1	TRBJ2-1
TGCGCCAGCAGCTTGGGCCGGGGGGCGATAGAAGAGACCCAGTACTTC	CASSLGRGAIEETQYF	.	.	TRBV5-1	TRBJ2-5
TGTGCCAGCAGCTCGCGAGGGATCGAGCAGTACTTC	CASSSRGIEQYF	.	once	TRBV11-2	TRBJ2-7
TGTGCCAGCAGGACAGGGGGTGCGGGTAGCAATCAGCCCCAGCATTTT	CASRTGGAGSNQPQHF	TRBD1	.	TRBV7-8	TRBJ1-5
TGTGCCAGCAGCCGCGTCGGGGGGGTAGGCCCAGAGACCCAGTACTTC	CASSRVGGVGPETQYF	TRBD2	.	TRBV3-1/TRBV3-2	TRBJ2-5
TGTGCCAGCAGCTTGGAGCAGGGGCTCCTACATGGCTACACCTTC	CASSLEQGLLHGYTF	.	.	TRBV5-8	TRBJ1-2
TGTGCCACCTGGACGGGGGATTCACCCCTCCACTTT	CATWTGDSPLHF	.	.	TRBV28	TRBJ1-6
TGTGCCAGTAGTATGCAGGGCTACACAGATACGCAGTATTTT	CASSMQGYTDTQYF	.	.	TRBV19	TRBJ2-3
TGCGCCAGCAGCCTGCTAGGGACAGTTTCCTACGAGCAGTACTTC	CASSLLGTVSYEQYF	TRBD1	.	TRBV5-1	TRBJ2-7
TGTGCCAGCAGCTTAATCTCCGGGACTAGCGGGCCCAGCACAGATACGCAGTATTTT	CASSLISGTSGPSTDTQYF	TRBD2	.	TRBV7-3	TRBJ2-3
TGTGCCAGCTACAGCGGCGAGCAGTACTTC	CASYSGEQYF	.	.	TRBV6-5	TRBJ2-7
TGTGCCAGCAGTCTTCTTCGGGAGGGGGCTAACTATGGCTACACCTTC	CASSLLREGANYGYTF	.	.	TRBV2	TRBJ1-2
TGTGCCAGTAGTACCCCCCAGGGACAGGGAAACACCGGGGAGCTGTTTTTT	CASSTPQGQGNTGELFF	TRBD1	.	TRBV19	TRBJ2-2
TGTGCCAGCTCACCGGGACAGGCAGAATATGGCTACACCTTC	CASSPGQAEYGYTF	TRBD1	.	TRBV18	TRBJ1-2
TGCGCCAGCAGCTGGGACACGAGCAATCAGCCCCAGCATTTT	CASSWDTSNQPQHF	.	.	TRBV4-1	TRBJ1-5
TGTGCCAGCAGGGGACAGCTGAACACTGAAGCTTTCTTT	CASRGQLNTEAFF	TRBD1	.	TRBV27	TRBJ1-1
TGTGCCAGCAACATCCGGACAGGGGGAAACTCACCCCTCCACTTT	CASNIRTGGNSPLHF	TRBD1	.	TRBV11-2	TRBJ1-6
TGTGCCAGCAGCTTACGGGACAGGGGAGATTATGGCTACACCTTC	CASSLRDRGDYGYTF	TRBD1	.	TRBV7-8	TRBJ1-2
TGTGCCAGCAGCTCTTATACTGAAGCTTTCTTT	CASSSYTEAFF	.	.	TRBV28	TRBJ1-1
TGTGCCAGGACATTACGGCAGGACAATGGCTACACCTTC	CARTLRQDNGYTF	.	.	TRBV2	TRBJ1-2
TGTGCCAGCAGCCCTAGAGAATACAATGAGCAGTTCTTC	CASSPREYNEQFF	.	.	TRBV6-6	TRBJ2-1
TGTGCCAGTAGTATCTATAGCGGGGGCTTATCCTACAATGAGCAGTTCTTC	CASSIYSGGLSYNEQFF	TRBD2	.	TRBV19	TRBJ2-1
TGTGCCAGCTCACCGGCGATTAGACAGTGGGACTATGGCTACACCTTC	CASSPAIRQWDYGYTF	.	.	TRBV18	TRBJ1-2
TGTGCCAGCTCACTCGGTCGCGAGCAGTACTTC	CASSLGREQYF	.	.	TRBV18	TRBJ2-7
TGTGCCAGCAGCCGGGACAGTTTGTCCTTCTCCGGGAATTCACCCCTCCACTTT	CASSRDSLSFSGNSPLHF	TRBD1	few	TRBV7-6	TRBJ1-6
TGTGCCAGCGCAAAGGGGTTAGGCACAGATACGCAGTATTTT	CASAKGLGTDTQYF	.	.	TRBV18	TRBJ2-3
TGTGCCAGCAGTGGAATCTCGACAGGACAAACTGAAGCTTTCTTT	CASSGISTGQTEAFF	.	.	TRBV27	TRBJ1-1
TGCAGCGTCAATGACATGGCCACTGAAGCTTTCTTT	CSVNDMATEAFF	.	.	TRBV29-1	TRBJ1-1